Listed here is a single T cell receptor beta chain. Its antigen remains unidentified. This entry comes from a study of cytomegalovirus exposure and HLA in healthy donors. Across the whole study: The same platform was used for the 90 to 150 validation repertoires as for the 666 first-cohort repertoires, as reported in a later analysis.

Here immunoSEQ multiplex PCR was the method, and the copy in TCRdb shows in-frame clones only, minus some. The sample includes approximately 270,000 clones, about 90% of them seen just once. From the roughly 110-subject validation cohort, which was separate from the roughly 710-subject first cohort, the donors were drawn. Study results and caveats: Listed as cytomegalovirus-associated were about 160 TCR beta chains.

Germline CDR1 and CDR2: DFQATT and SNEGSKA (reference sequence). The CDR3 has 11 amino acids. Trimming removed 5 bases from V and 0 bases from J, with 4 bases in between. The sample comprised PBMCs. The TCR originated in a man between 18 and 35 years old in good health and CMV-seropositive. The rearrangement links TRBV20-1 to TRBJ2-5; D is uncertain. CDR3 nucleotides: TGCAGTGCTCCTTACCAAGAGACCCAGTACTTC. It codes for CSAPYQETQYF.